This T cell receptor (beta chain) was found in a study of blood T cell repertoires in COVID-19. Study context: Sources were T cells, B-cell-depleted T cells, or PBMCs; the material itself was cDNA or gDNA.

In the authors' workflow: Amplification of reference gene primers was used by the study to estimate nucleated cell counts. Sequenced by immunoSEQ multiplex PCR; TCRdb stores in-frame clones only, minus some. V and J calls and clone size are as listed in that table; D and trimming were resolved from the DNA. The top ten clones hold approximately 10% of a sample with under 150,000 clones, around three quarters of them seen once. Sequences were obtained from peripheral blood. The sequence was collected from a human donor in a cohort sampled during active COVID-19.

In DNA, the CDR3 is TGTGCCAGCAGCCCTATAGGGGCAGGGGGGACCGGGGAGCTGTTTTTT. This translates into CASSPIGAGGTGELFF. V and J are TRBV11-2 and TRBJ2-2, with a weak D call TRBD1 (7 bases). Germline V gene sequence: CDR1 SGHAT, CDR2 FQNNGV. The length of the CDR3 is 16 residues. V lost 5 bases and J 5 bases, leaving 18 bases between the germline ends.